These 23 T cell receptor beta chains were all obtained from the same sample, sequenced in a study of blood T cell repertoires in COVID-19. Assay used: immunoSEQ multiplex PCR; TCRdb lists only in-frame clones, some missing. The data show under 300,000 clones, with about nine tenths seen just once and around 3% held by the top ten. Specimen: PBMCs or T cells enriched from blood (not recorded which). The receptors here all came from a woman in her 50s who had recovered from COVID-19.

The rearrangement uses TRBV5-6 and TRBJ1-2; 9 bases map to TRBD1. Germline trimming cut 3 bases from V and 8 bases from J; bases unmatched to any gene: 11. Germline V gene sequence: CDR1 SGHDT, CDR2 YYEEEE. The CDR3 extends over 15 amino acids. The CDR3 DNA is TGTGCCAGCAGCTACCCGGCGGGACAGGGTGACGGCTACACCTTC. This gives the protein CASSYPAGQGDGYTF.

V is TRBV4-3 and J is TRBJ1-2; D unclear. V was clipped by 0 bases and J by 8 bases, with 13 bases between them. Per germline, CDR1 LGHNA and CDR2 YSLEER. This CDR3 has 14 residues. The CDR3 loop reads CASSQDAGQWGYTF. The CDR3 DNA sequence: TGCGCCAGCAGCCAAGATGCAGGCCAGTGGGGCTACACCTTC.

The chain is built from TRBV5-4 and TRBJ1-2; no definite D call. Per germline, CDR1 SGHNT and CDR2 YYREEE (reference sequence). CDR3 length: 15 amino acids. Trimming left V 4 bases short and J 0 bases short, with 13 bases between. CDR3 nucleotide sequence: TGTGCCAGCAGCGAGGGTTCGCAGACTAACTATGGCTACACCTTC. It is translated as CASSEGSQTNYGYTF. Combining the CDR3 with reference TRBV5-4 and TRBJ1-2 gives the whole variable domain ETGVTQSPTHLIKTRGQQVTLRCSSQSGHNTVSWYQQALGQGPQFIFQYYREEENGRGNFPPRFSGLQFPNYSSELNVNALELDDSALYLCASSEGSQTNYGYTFGSGTRLTVV.

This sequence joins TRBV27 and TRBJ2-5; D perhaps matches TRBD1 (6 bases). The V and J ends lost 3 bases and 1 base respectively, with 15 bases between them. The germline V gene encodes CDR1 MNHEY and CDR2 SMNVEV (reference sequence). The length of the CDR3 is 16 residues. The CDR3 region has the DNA TGTGCCAGCAGTTTCACAACAGGGACCCTCCAAGAGACCCAGTACTTC. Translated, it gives CASSFTTGTLQETQYF.

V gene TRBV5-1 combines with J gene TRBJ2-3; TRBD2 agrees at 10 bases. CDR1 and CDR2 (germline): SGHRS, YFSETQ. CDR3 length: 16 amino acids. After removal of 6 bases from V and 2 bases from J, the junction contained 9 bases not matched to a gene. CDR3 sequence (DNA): TGCGCCAGCAACGAGGTAGCGGGAGGTTCCACAGATACGCAGTATTTT. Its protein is CASNEVAGGSTDTQYF.

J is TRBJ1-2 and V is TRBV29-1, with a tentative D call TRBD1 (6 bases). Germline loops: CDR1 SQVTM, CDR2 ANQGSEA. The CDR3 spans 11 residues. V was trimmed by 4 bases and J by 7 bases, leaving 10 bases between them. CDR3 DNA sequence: TGCAGCGTTGGGGGGCTTCGTGGCTACACCTTC. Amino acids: CSVGGLRGYTF.

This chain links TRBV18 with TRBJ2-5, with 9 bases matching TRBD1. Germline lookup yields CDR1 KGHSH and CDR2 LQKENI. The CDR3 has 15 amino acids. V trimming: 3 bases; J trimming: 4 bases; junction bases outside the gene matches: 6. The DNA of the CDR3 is TGTGCCAGCTCACCCGGGACAGGGAGGCGAGAGACCCAGTACTTC. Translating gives CASSPGTGRRETQYF.

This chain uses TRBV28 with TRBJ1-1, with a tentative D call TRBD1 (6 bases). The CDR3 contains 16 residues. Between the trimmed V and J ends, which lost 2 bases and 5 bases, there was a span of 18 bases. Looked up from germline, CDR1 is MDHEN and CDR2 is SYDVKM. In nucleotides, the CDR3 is TGTGCCAGCAGTTTAATTAGGGGGGGCGGCGTGACTGAAGCTTTCTTT. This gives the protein CASSLIRGGGVTEAFF.

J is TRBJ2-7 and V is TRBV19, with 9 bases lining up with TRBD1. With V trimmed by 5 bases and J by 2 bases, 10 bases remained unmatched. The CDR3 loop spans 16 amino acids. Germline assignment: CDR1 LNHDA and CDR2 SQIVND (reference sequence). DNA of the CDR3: TGTGCCAGTAGTCTGCGGGGGACAGGGACCGCCTACGAGCAGTACTTC. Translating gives CASSLRGTGTAYEQYF.

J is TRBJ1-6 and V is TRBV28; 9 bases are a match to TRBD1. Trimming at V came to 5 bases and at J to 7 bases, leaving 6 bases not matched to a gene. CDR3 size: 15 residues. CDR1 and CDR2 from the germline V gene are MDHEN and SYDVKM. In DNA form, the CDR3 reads TGTGCCAGCAGTACACCGGGACAGGGCAATTCACCCCTCCACTTT. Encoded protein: CASSTPGQGNSPLHF. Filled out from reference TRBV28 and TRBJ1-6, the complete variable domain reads DVKVTQSSRYLVKRTGEKVFLECVQDMDHENMFWYRQDPGLGLRLIYFSYDVKMKEKGDIPEGYSVSREKKERFSLILESASTNQTSMYLCASSTPGQGNSPLHFGNGTRLTVT.

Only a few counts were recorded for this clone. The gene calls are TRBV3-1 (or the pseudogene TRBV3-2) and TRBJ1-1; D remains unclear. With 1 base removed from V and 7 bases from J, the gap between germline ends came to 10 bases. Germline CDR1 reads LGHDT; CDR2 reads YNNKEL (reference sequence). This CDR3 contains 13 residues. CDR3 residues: CASSQGRGVEAFF. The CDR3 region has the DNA TGTGCCAGCAGCCAAGGAAGAGGAGTTGAAGCTTTCTTT.

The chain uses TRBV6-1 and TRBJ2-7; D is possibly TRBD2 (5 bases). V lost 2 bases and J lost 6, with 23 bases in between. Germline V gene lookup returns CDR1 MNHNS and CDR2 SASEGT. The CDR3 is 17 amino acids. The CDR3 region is CASSEMWRPPGVFEQYF. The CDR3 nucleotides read TGTGCCAGCAGTGAAATGTGGCGGCCCCCCGGGGTGTTCGAGCAGTACTTC.

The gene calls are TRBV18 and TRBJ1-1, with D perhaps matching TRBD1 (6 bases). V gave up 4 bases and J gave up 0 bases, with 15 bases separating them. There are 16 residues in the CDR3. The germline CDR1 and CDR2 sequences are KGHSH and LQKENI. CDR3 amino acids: CASSRDIGDMNTEAFF. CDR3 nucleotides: TGTGCCAGCTCACGGGATATCGGGGACATGAACACTGAAGCTTTCTTT.

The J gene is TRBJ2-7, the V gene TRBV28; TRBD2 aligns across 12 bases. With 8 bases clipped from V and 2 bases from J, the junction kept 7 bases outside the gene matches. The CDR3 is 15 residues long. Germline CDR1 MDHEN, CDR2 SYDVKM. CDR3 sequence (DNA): TGTGCCAGCCGGACTAGCGGGACCTACACCTACGAGCAGTACTTC. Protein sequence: CASRTSGTYTYEQYF. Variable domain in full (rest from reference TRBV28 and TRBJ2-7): DVKVTQSSRYLVKRTGEKVFLECVQDMDHENMFWYRQDPGLGLRLIYFSYDVKMKEKGDIPEGYSVSREKKERFSLILESASTNQTSMYLCASRTSGTYTYEQYFGPGTRLTVT.

As DNA, the CDR3 is TGTGCCAGCAGCTTAGTTGGGGCAGGACACGAGCAGTACTTC. This sequence encodes CASSLVGAGHEQYF. The rearrangement uses TRBV7-2 and TRBJ2-7, with D tentatively TRBD1 (5 bases). This CDR3 region has 14 residues. Germline V gene lookup returns CDR1 SGHTA and CDR2 FQGNSA. V shed 1 base and J shed 5 bases, with 12 bases lying between them.

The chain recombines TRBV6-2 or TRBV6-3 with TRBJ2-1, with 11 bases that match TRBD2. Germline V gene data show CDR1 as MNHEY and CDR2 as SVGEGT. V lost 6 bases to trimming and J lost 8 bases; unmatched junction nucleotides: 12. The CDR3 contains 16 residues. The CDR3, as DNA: TGTGCCAGCAGCCCCCTAGGTAGCGGGAGGGGGTATGAGCAGTTCTTC. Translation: CASSPLGSGRGYEQFF.

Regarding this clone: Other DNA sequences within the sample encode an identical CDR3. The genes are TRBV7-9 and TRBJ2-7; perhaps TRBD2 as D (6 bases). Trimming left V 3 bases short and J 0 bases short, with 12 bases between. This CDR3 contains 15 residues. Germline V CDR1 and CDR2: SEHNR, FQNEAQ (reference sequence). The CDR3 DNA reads TGTGCCAGCAGCTTGGAGGCGGGGTCCTCCTACGAGCAGTACTTC. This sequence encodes CASSLEAGSSYEQYF.

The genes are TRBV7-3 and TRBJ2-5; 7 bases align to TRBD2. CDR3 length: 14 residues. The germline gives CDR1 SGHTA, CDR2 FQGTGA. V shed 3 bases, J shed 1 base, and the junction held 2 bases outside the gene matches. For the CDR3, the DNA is TGTGCCAGCAGCTTTTCGGGAGGCCAAGAGACCCAGTACTTC. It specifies CASSFSGGQETQYF.

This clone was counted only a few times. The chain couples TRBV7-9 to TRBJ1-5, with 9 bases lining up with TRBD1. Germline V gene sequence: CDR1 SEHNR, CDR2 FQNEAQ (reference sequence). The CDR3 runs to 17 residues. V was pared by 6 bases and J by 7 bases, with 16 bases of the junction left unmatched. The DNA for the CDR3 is TGTGCCAGCAGAATCGAAACCGGGACAGGGATAGTACAGCCCCAGCATTTT. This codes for CASRIETGTGIVQPQHF.

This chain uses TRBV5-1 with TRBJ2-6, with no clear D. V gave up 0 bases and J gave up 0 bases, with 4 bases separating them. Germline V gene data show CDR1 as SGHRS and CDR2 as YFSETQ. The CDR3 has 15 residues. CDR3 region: CASSLARSGANVLTF. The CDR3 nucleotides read TGCGCCAGCAGCTTGGCCCGCTCTGGGGCCAACGTCCTGACTTTC.

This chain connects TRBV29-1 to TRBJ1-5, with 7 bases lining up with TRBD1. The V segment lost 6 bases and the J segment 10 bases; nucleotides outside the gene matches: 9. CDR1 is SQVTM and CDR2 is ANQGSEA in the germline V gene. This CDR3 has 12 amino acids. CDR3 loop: CSVRDSVSPQHF. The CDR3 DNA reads TGCAGCGTACGGGACAGTGTCAGCCCCCAGCATTTT.

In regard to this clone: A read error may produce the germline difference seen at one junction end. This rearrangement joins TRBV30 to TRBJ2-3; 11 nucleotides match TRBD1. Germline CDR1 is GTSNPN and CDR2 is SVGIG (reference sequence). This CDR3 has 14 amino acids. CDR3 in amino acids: CAGRTGGASDTQYF. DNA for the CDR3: TGTGCCGGGAGGACAGGGGGCGCGTCAGATACGCAGTATTTT.

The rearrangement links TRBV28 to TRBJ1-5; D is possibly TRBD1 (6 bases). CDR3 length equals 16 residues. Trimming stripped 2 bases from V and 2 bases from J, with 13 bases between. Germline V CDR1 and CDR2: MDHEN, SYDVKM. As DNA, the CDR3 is TGTGCCAGCAGTTTAATAGTCGCAGGGGGCAATCAGCCCCAGCATTTT. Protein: CASSLIVAGGNQPQHF.